The rows below give T cell receptor beta chains drawn from one sample of a study of T cell responses to AZD1222 COVID-19 vaccine. TCRdb keeps only in-frame clones here, not all; method: immunoSEQ multiplex PCR. The data hold roughly 130,000 clones, with 75% to 90% observed a single time. The sample consisted of peripheral blood, taken on day 0 of AZD1222 vaccination. The receptors stem from an adult in good health. CDR3s include the opening cysteine and the closing phenylalanine or tryptophan. The D gene is left open where the match is weak.

v_gene	j_gene	d_gene	CDR3aa
TRBV6-1	TRBJ2-7	.	CASSEFGGEVGEQYF
TRBV28	TRBJ1-6	.	CASMSSGDSPLHF
TRBV6-5	TRBJ1-1	.	CATLGGYFGNTEAFF
TRBV28	TRBJ1-4	TRBD1	CASSLGQGLEKLFF
TRBV30	TRBJ1-1	.	CAWSWAGARTEAFF
TRBV9	TRBJ1-3	.	CASSVVGGSAGNTIYF
TRBV25-1	TRBJ1-2	.	CASSETRGRINYGYTF
TRBV13	TRBJ2-5	.	CASSLVGETQYF
TRBV28	TRBJ2-1	TRBD2	CASSLASGGGNEQFF
TRBV6-1	TRBJ1-1	.	CASSETAGAFF
TRBV7-9	TRBJ2-3	.	CASSFRASAADTQYF
TRBV12-5	TRBJ2-2	.	CASGLALKTGELFF
TRBV6-2/TRBV6-3	TRBJ2-5	TRBD2	CASSYLAGGPETQYF
TRBV5-1	TRBJ1-5	.	CASSLRDSRNQPQHF
TRBV12-3/TRBV12-4	TRBJ1-1	TRBD1	CASSWDRGSEAFF
TRBV5-1	TRBJ2-7	.	CASSLVGEHEQYF
TRBV27	TRBJ1-4	.	CASSLGGGYEKLFF
TRBV20-1	TRBJ2-2	.	CSASWGAPSGTGELFF
TRBV10-3	TRBJ2-5	.	CAISEPLWGNQETQYF
TRBV9	TRBJ2-1	.	CASSVGVQLSYNEQFF
TRBV5-8	TRBJ2-7	TRBD1	CASSLGYRGYLSYEQYF
TRBV6-5	TRBJ1-2	.	CASSGTGIYGYTF
TRBV5-1	TRBJ2-1	.	CASSLTGNEQFF
TRBV9	TRBJ1-4	.	CASSPSAQGSGEKLFF
TRBV2	TRBJ2-1	.	CASSSPTGDEQFF
TRBV27	TRBJ1-6	TRBD1	CASSQTGGRSPLHF
TRBV2	TRBJ1-6	.	CASSEAQARSNSPLHF
TRBV5-1	TRBJ2-7	TRBD1	CASSWTGTTYEQYF
TRBV19	TRBJ1-2	TRBD1	CASSQDRASDGYTF
TRBV4-3	TRBJ1-2	.	CASSQGPNYGYTF
TRBV9	TRBJ2-2	.	CASSVGPTTANTGELFF
TRBV11-2	TRBJ1-4	.	CASSAQGTGLEELFF
TRBV7-9	TRBJ1-2	.	CASSVDSTFNYGYTF
TRBV5-1	TRBJ1-6	TRBD1	CASSLASARGNSPLHF
TRBV18	TRBJ1-1	TRBD1	CASSPGQQNTEAFF
TRBV7-9	TRBJ1-2	TRBD1	CASSPGTGSYYGYTF
TRBV6-6	TRBJ1-4	.	CASKGQGRGTNEKLFF
TRBV5-6	TRBJ1-1	.	CASSRGPNTEAFF
TRBV12-3/TRBV12-4	TRBJ1-5	TRBD1	CASSDRANQPQHF
TRBV7-9	TRBJ1-2	.	CASSRQDRGYTF
TRBV5-5	TRBJ1-1	.	CASSLANVADYTEAFF
TRBV6-6	TRBJ1-2	.	CASSLRGYYGYTF
TRBV5-1	TRBJ1-4	.	CASSYVGEREKLFF
TRBV6-2/TRBV6-3	TRBJ1-6	.	CASSPGTPWADSPLHF
TRBV20-1	TRBJ2-1	TRBD2	CSASDGGGAEQFF
TRBV15	TRBJ1-4	.	CATSRAPRATNEKLFF